A selection of T cell receptor beta chains follows, all from one sample in a study of Tregs in tolerant kidney transplant recipients. The method was immunoSEQ multiplex PCR; TCRdb's version includes in-frame clones alone and lacks a portion of them. In the table there are about 55,000 clones, over 80% of which are singletons. The source was CD8+ T cells from blood (PBMCs), collected 24 months after the transplant. The receptors come from a human patient who received a combined kidney and bone marrow transplant. Some T cells may trace back to the graft donor. Each CDR3 is given with its conserved first and last residue. Size values are once, few and many counts, or a class for expanded clones, and some rows have none.

clone_size: .
j_call: TRBJ1-2
v_call: TRBV7-8
cdr3_aa: CASTYAGAYGYTF

clone_size: .
j_call: TRBJ1-2
v_call: TRBV16
cdr3_aa: CASSQSLGGYGYTF

clone_size: few
j_call: TRBJ2-3
v_call: TRBV5-4
cdr3_aa: CASSSGQGAWADTQYF

clone_size: .
j_call: TRBJ2-7
v_call: TRBV7-8
cdr3_aa: CASSSGTLTYEQYF

clone_size: .
j_call: TRBJ1-3
v_call: TRBV7-9
cdr3_aa: CASSLARTGIGNTIYF

clone_size: .
j_call: TRBJ1-2
v_call: TRBV11-2
cdr3_aa: CASSLSGSHNYGYTF

clone_size: few
j_call: TRBJ1-5
v_call: TRBV28
cdr3_aa: CASSGRQGQPQHF

clone_size: .
j_call: TRBJ2-7
v_call: TRBV20-1
cdr3_aa: CSASEGYEQYF

clone_size: .
j_call: TRBJ2-7
v_call: TRBV7-2
cdr3_aa: CASSLGVLPYEQYF

clone_size: .
j_call: TRBJ2-1
v_call: TRBV5-1
cdr3_aa: CASSSTSGSTVEQFF

clone_size: .
j_call: TRBJ2-5
v_call: TRBV28
cdr3_aa: CASRTPIDSTQETQYF

clone_size: .
j_call: TRBJ2-2
v_call: TRBV6-5
cdr3_aa: CASSPTSGGTGELFF

clone_size: once
j_call: TRBJ1-6
v_call: TRBV9
cdr3_aa: CASSAGVGNSPLHF

clone_size: .
j_call: TRBJ1-4
v_call: TRBV10-3
cdr3_aa: CAISETGQATSEKLFF

clone_size: .
j_call: TRBJ2-3
v_call: TRBV5-4
cdr3_aa: CASSSREITSGRSTDTQYF

clone_size: .
j_call: TRBJ2-2
v_call: TRBV19
cdr3_aa: CATHQGAGELFF

clone_size: .
j_call: TRBJ2-3
v_call: TRBV29-1
cdr3_aa: CSVRVADTQYF

clone_size: .
j_call: TRBJ2-7
v_call: TRBV11-2
cdr3_aa: CASSLDRWQGYEQYF

clone_size: .
j_call: TRBJ1-1
v_call: TRBV19
cdr3_aa: CASSPLGQGKVSNTEAFF

clone_size: .
j_call: TRBJ2-2
v_call: TRBV7-6
cdr3_aa: CASSHRGPDTGELFF

clone_size: .
j_call: .
v_call: TRBV9
cdr3_aa: CASSVAATYEQYF

clone_size: .
j_call: TRBJ2-2
v_call: TRBV30
cdr3_aa: CAGTDRSGELFF

clone_size: .
j_call: TRBJ1-1
v_call: TRBV9
cdr3_aa: CASSVTGLTTEAFF

clone_size: .
j_call: TRBJ2-2
v_call: TRBV6-5
cdr3_aa: CASSVRPVYGELFF

clone_size: .
j_call: TRBJ1-2
v_call: TRBV19
cdr3_aa: CASGLNYGYTF

clone_size: .
j_call: TRBJ1-2
v_call: TRBV7-9
cdr3_aa: CASSPPLLYGYTF

clone_size: .
j_call: TRBJ2-5
v_call: TRBV25-1
cdr3_aa: CASGGGHGQETQYF

clone_size: .
j_call: TRBJ1-4
v_call: TRBV2
cdr3_aa: CASRSSGDEKLFF

clone_size: .
j_call: TRBJ2-7
v_call: TRBV2
cdr3_aa: CASSITRDRGSYEQYF

clone_size: .
j_call: TRBJ2-7
v_call: TRBV6-5
cdr3_aa: CASSYSAGEDSYEQYF

clone_size: .
j_call: TRBJ1-2
v_call: TRBV11-2
cdr3_aa: CASSYSMTGEYYGYTF

clone_size: .
j_call: TRBJ2-7
v_call: TRBV7-9
cdr3_aa: CASSPTGDEQYF

clone_size: .
j_call: TRBJ2-7
v_call: TRBV4-1
cdr3_aa: CASSQVGGEAYEQYF

clone_size: .
j_call: TRBJ2-1
v_call: TRBV11-3
cdr3_aa: CASSQLKEVAGRSYNEQFF

clone_size: .
j_call: TRBJ2-1
v_call: TRBV5-4
cdr3_aa: CASSFGEFPGLAGYEQFF

clone_size: .
j_call: TRBJ2-1
v_call: TRBV18
cdr3_aa: CASSPRLASGRSSYNEQFF

clone_size: .
j_call: TRBJ2-2
v_call: TRBV6-1
cdr3_aa: CASSLARRNTGELFF

clone_size: .
j_call: TRBJ2-7
v_call: TRBV19
cdr3_aa: CASSTGTGYEQYF

clone_size: .
j_call: TRBJ2-1
v_call: TRBV7-8
cdr3_aa: CASSPSTGTGGLNEQFF

clone_size: .
j_call: TRBJ1-1
v_call: TRBV11-1
cdr3_aa: CASSLDRGMNTEAFF